The 18 T cell receptor beta chains below come from one sample, sequenced in a study of T cells in narcolepsy. TCRdb keeps only in-frame clones here, not all; method: immunoSEQ multiplex PCR. The repertoire holds some 30,000 clones, with roughly 87% as singletons. The material sequenced was CD45RA- memory CD4+ T cells from PBMCs. The receptors shown here come from a human donor with narcolepsy.

The rearrangement links TRBV29-1 to TRBJ2-1; 7 nucleotides line up with TRBD1. After removal of 6 bases from V and 2 bases from J, the junction contained 7 bases not matched to a gene. This CDR3 comprises 14 residues. Germline assignment: CDR1 SQVTM and CDR2 ANQGSEA. CDR3 region: CSVEGQGAYNEQFF. Here the CDR3 DNA reads TGCAGCGTCGAGGGGCAGGGGGCCTACAATGAGCAGTTCTTC.

This clone was detected only once. This sequence joins TRBV18 and TRBJ2-1, with a weak D call TRBD2 (5 bases). The V gene's germline CDR1 is KGHSH and CDR2 LQKENI. This CDR3 region has 13 residues. The V and J ends lost 2 bases and 9 bases respectively, with 11 bases between them. This CDR3 reads CASSPASEGEQFF. CDR3 sequence (DNA): TGTGCCAGCTCACCAGCAAGTGAGGGTGAGCAGTTCTTC.

This clone was counted once. DNA for the CDR3: TGCGCCAGCAGCCCCGTTCCGACGGGGGGCAGGGGCAATGAGCAGTTCTTC. It encodes CASSPVPTGGRGNEQFF. The gene calls are TRBV4-1 and TRBJ2-1, with D perhaps TRBD2 (7 bases). The V end was cut by 4 bases, the J end by 6 bases, with 22 bases between. Germline-derived CDR1 and CDR2 are MGHRA and YSYEKL. This CDR3 region has 17 residues.

This chain joins TRBV9 and TRBJ2-5; TRBD2 might be the D (6 bases). The J call may be wrong; the DNA end is better matched by TRBJ2-7. CDR1 SGDLS and CDR2 YYNGEE come from the germline V gene. The length of the CDR3 is 18 residues. The CDR3 region has the DNA TGTGCCAGCAGCGGAGAAGGAGGGTGGTCAGGGAGTACCTACGAGCAGTACTTC. It is translated as CASSGEGGWSGSTYEQYF.

The rearrangement joins TRBV10-3 to TRBJ1-1; D is uncertain. V was shortened by 0 bases and J by 0 bases, with 5 bases between the two germline ends. The CDR3 length is 14 residues. The germline V gene has CDR1 ENHRY and CDR2 SYGVKD. The CDR3 protein is CAISESRLNTEAFF. The DNA of the CDR3 is TGTGCCATCAGTGAGTCTCGCCTGAACACTGAAGCTTTCTTT.

This chain joins TRBV2 and TRBJ1-3; D unclear. CDR1 is SNHLY, CDR2 FYNNEI, per germline. This CDR3 has 17 residues. Trimming removed 3 bases from V and 4 bases from J, with 19 bases in between. For the CDR3, the DNA is TGTGCCAGCAGTGATAGCCTTCAAGGGCTCTCAGGAAACACCATATATTTT. Amino acids: CASSDSLQGLSGNTIYF.

V gene TRBV19 combines with J gene TRBJ2-3, with 8 bases that match TRBD1. CDR3 length: 17 amino acids. The germline V gene encodes CDR1 LNHDA and CDR2 SQIVND (reference sequence). The junction had 15 bases not matched to a gene; V was cut back by 6 bases and J by 4 bases. The CDR3 protein is CASSNRGQGALPDTQYF. The CDR3 coding sequence is TGTGCCAGTAGCAACAGAGGACAGGGAGCTCTCCCAGATACGCAGTATTTT. Using reference TRBV19 and TRBJ2-3 for the parts outside the CDR3, the full variable domain is DGGITQSPKYLFRKEGQNVTLSCEQNLNHDAMYWYRQDPGQGLRLIYYSQIVNDFQKGDIAEGYSVSREKKESFPLTVTSAQKNPTAFYLCASSNRGQGALPDTQYFGPGTRLTVL.

In this sample, this clone turned up once. V and J are TRBV5-8 and TRBJ1-6, with D tentatively TRBD1 (5 bases). Trimming removed 7 bases at V and 2 bases at J, with 13 bases between. Germline CDR1 is SGHTS and CDR2 is YDEGEE. This CDR3 has 15 amino acids. CDR3 sequence reads: CASGSTAAYNSPLHF. In DNA form, the CDR3 reads TGTGCCAGCGGATCGACAGCCGCCTATAATTCACCCCTCCACTTT.

This clone was observed a handful of times. The chain joins TRBV7-8 to TRBJ2-7; D is uncertain. V was clipped by 4 bases and J by 2 bases, with 3 bases between them. Germline CDR1 and CDR2: SGHVS and FQNEAQ. This CDR3 spans 11 amino acids. The CDR3 region has the DNA TGTGCCAGCAGCTCAGCCTACGAGCAGTACTTC. This sequence encodes CASSSAYEQYF.

This clone was picked up a small number of times. This rearrangement joins TRBV10-3 to TRBJ1-1; D is unclear. This CDR3 comprises 15 residues. Germline V lookup: CDR1 ENHRY, CDR2 SYGVKD. Trimming took off 5 bases at V and 4 bases at J, with 17 bases between the two ends. The DNA of the CDR3 is TGTGCCATCAGTCCCCGGTCCCGGGGAGGCACTGAAGCTTTCTTT. Its protein product is CAISPRSRGGTEAFF.

CDR3 residues: CASSPRSGYTF. The CDR3 DNA reads as TGTGCCAGCTCACCACGGAGTGGCTACACCTTC. This chain connects TRBV18 to TRBJ1-2; D is ambiguous. Trimming stripped 1 base from V and 7 bases from J, with 4 bases between. CDR1 is KGHSH, CDR2 LQKENI, per germline. This CDR3 is 11 amino acids long. Full variable domain (remainder filled in from reference TRBV18 and TRBJ1-2): NAGVMQNPRHLVRRRGQEARLRCSPMKGHSHVYWYRQLPEEGLKFMVYLQKENIIDESGMPKERFSAEFPKEGPSILRIQQVVRGDSAAYFCASSPRSGYTFGSGTRLTVV.

This chain joins TRBV19 and TRBJ2-1; TRBD2 agrees at 11 bases. J lost 7 bases, V lost 5 bases, and 4 bases had no gene match. From germline, CDR1 is LNHDA and CDR2 SQIVND (reference sequence). CDR3 length: 14 amino acids. CDR3 loop: CASSSRTSGNEQFF. DNA for the CDR3: TGTGCCAGTAGTTCCCGGACTAGCGGGAATGAGCAGTTCTTC.

This clone came up once. The same CDR3 also results from other DNA sequences found in this sample. This sequence joins TRBV19 and TRBJ1-1; no definite D call. Trimming left V 3 bases short and J 2 bases short, with 7 bases between. CDR3 size: 13 residues. Germline-derived CDR1 and CDR2 are LNHDA and SQIVND (reference sequence). The CDR3 is CASSIIPNTEAFF. The DNA for the CDR3 is TGTGCCAGTAGTATTATTCCCAACACTGAAGCTTTCTTT.

The chain has TRBV6-5 and TRBJ1-1; 9 nucleotides line up with TRBD1. Germline-derived CDR1 and CDR2 are MNHEY and SVGAGI. With V trimmed by 4 bases and J by 5 bases, 8 bases remained unmatched. CDR3 size: 15 residues. CDR3 sequence (DNA): TGTGCCAGCAGTTCCTCGACAGGGGGGAAAACTGAAGCTTTCTTT. It translates to CASSSSTGGKTEAFF.

V is TRBV5-1 and J is TRBJ2-7; D not resolved. Trimming took 1 base from V and 3 from J, leaving 8 bases between them. The CDR3 totals 13 residues. Germline V CDR1 and CDR2: SGHRS, YFSETQ. In nucleotides, the CDR3 is TGCGCCAGCAGCTTGAGTCAATTCTACGAGCAGTACTTC. It translates to CASSLSQFYEQYF.

This chain's CDR3 is CASSPAVGGGNEKLFF. DNA of the CDR3: TGTGCCAGCAGCCCCGCAGTCGGAGGAGGTAATGAAAAACTGTTTTTT. J is TRBJ1-4 and V is TRBV7-8; D gene uncertain. Germline-derived CDR1 and CDR2 are SGHVS and FQNEAQ. V lost 5 bases and J lost 4, with 17 bases in between. This CDR3 comprises 16 residues.

V is TRBV4-2 and J is TRBJ1-1, with no clear D. The CDR3 totals 15 residues. The germline CDR1 and CDR2 sequences are LGHNA and YNFKEQ. V lost 0 bases to trimming and J lost 2 bases, with 10 bases between them. The CDR3 reads CASSQDGRVNTEAFF. The CDR3 DNA reads TGTGCCAGCAGCCAAGATGGTAGGGTTAACACTGAAGCTTTCTTT.

The J gene is TRBJ2-1, the V gene TRBV7-9; TRBD2 is a possible D gene (5 bases). With 0 bases removed from V and 9 bases from J, the gap between germline ends came to 12 bases. CDR3 length equals 14 residues. Germline-derived CDR1 and CDR2 are SEHNR and FQNEAQ (reference sequence). In DNA, the CDR3 is TGTGCCAGCAGCTTAGCTAACAGTCGGGGTGAGCAGTTCTTC. As protein: CASSLANSRGEQFF.